This T cell receptor (beta chain) came from a study of shared clonotypes between healthy human individuals. Study information: Every donor yielded three CD4 naive, three CD4 memory, two CD8 naive and one CD8 memory plate.

Healthy and HIV-negative, the adult donors had no recent acute infections or vaccinations. A CD45RA+ naive subset and a CD45RA-negative memory subset were split from CD4+ cells. Per the germline V gene, CDR1 is KGHSH and CDR2 is LQKENI. The CDR3 loop spans 18 amino acids. V shed 3 bases and J 5 bases; nucleotides not matched to a gene: 17. The data were produced by immunoSEQ multiplex PCR, yet TCRdb's version contains in-frame clones alone and is incomplete. The repertoire holds more than 2,000,000 clones, with over 90% as singletons. Sequencing input: naive CD4+ T cells from PBMCs. Sample subset: CD45RA+ positively selected. J is TRBJ1-1 and V is TRBV18; 8 bases are shared with TRBD1. The TCR originated in a man aged 18 to 30 in good health. Some clones in this sample may be carry-over from other donors' samples. For the CDR3, the DNA is TGTGCCAGCTCACCCATACAACAATACGGACAGGGAGGAACTGAAGCTTTCTTT. It is translated as CASSPIQQYGQGGTEAFF.